This T cell receptor (beta chain) was recovered during a study of T cells after yellow fever vaccination. Study context: Fractions low in cell number were prepared with SMART-Seq v4 Ultra Low Input.

TCRdb re-analysed the 5' RACE reads in MiXCR, keeping a single row per CDR3 protein. The data show fewer than 400,000 distinct CDR3 sequences, with over 5% seen just once and 14% to 15% held by the top ten. In the case of this clonotype: As yet, its antigen is unknown.

Findings of the study overall: The secondary response showed a weaker magnitude and a faster peak, day 5 versus 15.

Losses at the gene ends were 6 bases for V and 7 bases for J; bases not matched to a gene: 10. Germline V gene lookup returns CDR1 MNHNS and CDR2 SASEGT. The CDR3 runs 15 residues. The chain uses TRBV6-1 and TRBJ2-7; 12 bases agree with TRBD1. The clonotype comes from a man aged 25 to 45 who received the YFV17D yellow fever vaccine. Sequencing used PBMCs, obtained 5 days after the yellow fever booster vaccination. This chain's CDR3 is CASRTDRDRGREQYF. The CDR3 DNA reads TGTGCCAGCAGGACCGATCGGGACAGGGGGCGGGAGCAGTACTTC.